This T cell receptor beta chain comes out of a study of graft-versus-host responses after intestinal transplantation. Study-level information: The whole recipient group had anti-thymocyte globulin induction followed by tacrolimus and steroids for around 3 years. General observations from the study: Recipient-marrow GvH clones were detected, some having first appeared in ileum or blood. High graft-versus-host to host-versus-graft T cell clonal ratios marked allografts of patients with graft-donor macrochimerism. GvH clone levels peaked in circulation, and this peak was associated with early post-transplant HvG declines.

As to this clone: Its target is not known.

The V gene end was trimmed by 4 bases and the J gene end by 4 bases; junction bases not matched to a gene: 6. Germline CDR1 and CDR2: SGHNT and YYREEE (reference sequence). The length of the CDR3 is 15 residues. Only in-frame clones appear in the TCRdb table, and some are missing; sequencing was by immunoSEQ multiplex PCR. Of about 120,000 clones detected, around 93% appear once; the ten largest clones hold more than 0.09%. V and J are TRBV5-4 and TRBJ2-3, with 10 positions matching TRBD2. The sequence was obtained from a human donor who received an intestinal transplant. The specimen comprised unstimulated CD4+ T cells sorted from spleen or lymph node cells, sampled before intestinal transplant. CDR3 sequence: CASSPRGLAPDTQYF. The CDR3 region has the DNA TGTGCCAGCAGCCCGAGGGGACTAGCGCCAGATACGCAGTATTTT.